Below, 23 T cell receptor beta chains from the same sample are listed, as sequenced in a study of PD-1 blockade in classical Hodgkin lymphoma. Assay used: immunoSEQ multiplex PCR; TCRdb lists only in-frame clones, some missing. This sample yields around 17,000 clones, of which about 83% are seen a single time; 8% to 9% belongs to the top ten. Time point defined: newly diagnosed, previously untreated cHL patient sample. The material sequenced was peripheral blood mononuclear cells (PBMCs). Receptors were obtained from a human donor with classical Hodgkin lymphoma.

J is TRBJ1-1 and V is TRBV28; possibly TRBD1 for D (6 bases). The CDR3 has 12 residues. The V end lost 5 bases, the J end lost 10 bases, and 14 bases lay between the germline ends. Per germline, CDR1 MDHEN and CDR2 SYDVKM. The CDR3 DNA reads TGTGCCAGCAGTCCCCAGGGGTATCCAGCTTTCTTT. Residues: CASSPQGYPAFF.

By frequency in the sample, this clone is large. The chain uses TRBV4-1 and TRBJ1-4; 9 bases line up with TRBD1. Germline CDR1 and CDR2: MGHRA and YSYEKL. The CDR3 is made up of 17 amino acids. The J segment lost 5 bases and the V segment lost 3 bases, leaving 10 bases of the junction unmatched. In DNA, the CDR3 is TGCGCCAGCAGCCAGAGGGGGGCCGGGACAGGGAATGAAAAACTGTTTTTT. Protein sequence: CASSQRGAGTGNEKLFF.

The rearrangement uses TRBV10-2 and TRBJ2-5; possibly TRBD2 for D (5 bases). The germline gives CDR1 WSHSY, CDR2 SAAADI. The CDR3 has 13 residues. The V and J ends lost 6 bases and 3 bases respectively, with 11 bases between them. CDR3 protein: CASRLRAEETQYF. The CDR3 bases are TGCGCCAGCAGGTTGAGAGCGGAAGAGACCCAGTACTTC.

The chain links TRBV4-2 to TRBJ2-7; tentative D call: TRBD1 (6 bases). CDR3 length: 15 amino acids. V was pared by 5 bases and J by 0 bases, with 14 bases between. The V gene's germline CDR1 is LGHNA and CDR2 YNFKEQ. The CDR3 nucleotides are TGTGCCAGCAGCAGAGGGGGACATGGCTCCTACGAGCAGTACTTC. This codes for CASSRGGHGSYEQYF.

The V gene is TRBV25-1, the J gene TRBJ2-3; 13 bases agree with TRBD2. Germline V CDR1 and CDR2: MGHDK, SYGVNS. Losses at the gene ends were 4 bases for V and 5 bases for J; bases not matched to a gene: 6. This CDR3 has 16 amino acids. The chain's CDR3 is CASSAGTSGALDTQYF. CDR3 sequence (DNA): TGTGCCAGCAGTGCCGGGACTAGCGGGGCTTTAGATACGCAGTATTTT. Full variable domain (rest looked up from reference TRBV25-1 and TRBJ2-3): EADIYQTPRYLVIGTGKKITLECSQTMGHDKMYWYQQDPGMELHLIHYSYGVNSTEKGDLSSESTVSRIRTEHFPLTLESARPSHTSQYLCASSAGTSGALDTQYFGPGTRLTVL.

The chain links TRBV20-1 to TRBJ1-1, with a weak D call TRBD1 (5 bases). This CDR3 spans 11 amino acids. Trimming removed 5 bases from V and 8 bases from J, with 12 bases in between. Germline loops: CDR1 DFQATT, CDR2 SNEGSKA (reference sequence). The CDR3 DNA reads TGCAGTGCTGAGAAGAGACAGGAAGCTTTCTTT. This sequence encodes CSAEKRQEAFF.

This chain uses TRBV11-2 with TRBJ2-2; D possibly corresponds to TRBD2 (6 bases). The V gene's germline CDR1 is SGHAT and CDR2 FQNNGV. This CDR3 has 16 amino acids. V was shortened by 3 bases and J by 3 bases, with 14 bases between the two germline ends. CDR3: CASSLGAGSYTGELFF. CDR3 DNA: TGTGCCAGCAGCTTGGGTGCCGGGAGCTACACCGGGGAGCTGTTTTTT. The variable domain in full, completed from reference TRBV11-2 and TRBJ2-2, reads EAGVAQSPRYKIIEKRQSVAFWCNPISGHATLYWYQQILGQGPKLLIQFQNNGVVDDSQLPKDRFSAERLKGVDSTLKIQPAKLEDSAVYLCASSLGAGSYTGELFFGEGSRLTVL.

This clone appeared a few times. V usage is TRBV2 and J usage is TRBJ2-2; TRBD1 might be the D (6 bases). This CDR3 is 15 amino acids long. Germline CDR1 is SNHLY and CDR2 is FYNNEI. V was pared by 4 bases and J by 7 bases, with 16 bases between. CDR3 protein: CASSGEQGTLGELFF. The CDR3 DNA reads TGTGCCAGCAGTGGAGAACAGGGTACCCTCGGGGAGCTGTTTTTT.

J is TRBJ1-2 and V is TRBV11-2, with TRBD1 matching over 8 bases. The trim removed 7 bases at V and 5 bases at J, leaving 12 bases unmatched. The length of the CDR3 is 15 residues. Germline V gene lookup returns CDR1 SGHAT and CDR2 FQNNGV. The CDR3 sequence is CASTLAGGVGYGYTF. In DNA, the CDR3 is TGTGCCAGCACCCTTGCAGGGGGCGTGGGGTATGGCTACACCTTC.

Note on this clone: The same CDR3 arises from other DNA sequences in this sample as well. The chain carries TRBV2 and TRBJ2-2; D not resolved. Germline V gene sequence: CDR1 SNHLY, CDR2 FYNNEI. Trimming removed 7 bases from V and 7 bases from J, with 4 bases in between. The CDR3 sequence is 10 residues long. CDR3 sequence (DNA): TGTGCCAGCAAGAGCGGGGAGCTGTTTTTT. This codes for CASKSGELFF. Full variable domain (rest looked up from reference TRBV2 and TRBJ2-2): EPEVTQTPSHQVTQMGQEVILRCVPISNHLYFYWYRQILGQKVEFLVSFYNNEISEKSEIFDDQFSVERPDGSNFTLKIRSTKLEDSAMYFCASKSGELFFGEGSRLTVL.

With respect to this clone: At one end, the junction sequence differs from germline, possibly due to a read error. This chain joins TRBV7-7 and TRBJ1-1, with D possibly matching TRBD1 (6 bases). Germline values: CDR1 SSHAT, CDR2 FNYEAQ (reference sequence). The CDR3 is 15 residues long. The CDR3 coding sequence is TGTGCTAGCAGCCACTACAGGGAAGGAAGGACTGAAGCTTTCTTT. It is translated as CASSHYREGRTEAFF.

This chain links TRBV28 with TRBJ1-4; weak D call: TRBD1 (6 bases). V gave up 6 bases and J gave up 0 bases, with 17 bases separating them. Per the germline V gene, CDR1 is MDHEN and CDR2 is SYDVKM. CDR3 size: 17 residues. The CDR3 reads CASRPVGGLTTNEKLFF. CDR3 in DNA: TGTGCCAGCAGACCAGTGGGGGGCCTTACAACTAATGAAAAACTGTTTTTT.

The table lists this clone with a few counts. The chain combines TRBV2 with TRBJ2-7, with D perhaps TRBD2 (6 bases). V was cut by 6 bases and J by 5 bases, with 20 bases left in between. This CDR3 contains 15 residues. Germline CDR1 SNHLY, CDR2 FYNNEI. The CDR3 is CASSLTREFLHEQYF. The CDR3 nucleotides read TGTGCCAGCAGCCTGACCCGGGAGTTTCTCCACGAGCAGTACTTC. The full variable domain, its missing parts supplied by reference TRBV2 and TRBJ2-7, is EPEVTQTPSHQVTQMGQEVILRCVPISNHLYFYWYRQILGQKVEFLVSFYNNEISEKSEIFDDQFSVERPDGSNFTLKIRSTKLEDSAMYFCASSLTREFLHEQYFGPGTRLTVT.

This sequence joins TRBV25-1 and TRBJ1-3; no firm D call. V was clipped by 1 base and J by 1 base, with 5 bases between them. This CDR3 has 14 residues. Germline CDR1 reads MGHDK; CDR2 reads SYGVNS. The chain's CDR3 is CASSELGSGNTIYF. CDR3 nucleotide sequence: TGTGCCAGCAGTGAATTGGGTTCTGGAAACACCATATATTTT.

The gene calls are TRBV7-9 and TRBJ1-2; D call uncertain. Trimming cost V 0 bases and J 0 bases, with 20 bases left between them. The CDR3 runs to 19 residues. The germline V gene encodes CDR1 SEHNR and CDR2 FQNEAQ (reference sequence). CDR3 residues: CASSLAWALRRKANYGYTF. The CDR3 nucleotides are TGTGCCAGCAGCTTAGCCTGGGCCTTGAGACGGAAAGCTAACTATGGCTACACCTTC.

The chain has TRBV6-4 and TRBJ2-2, with 7 bases lining up with TRBD2. The ends lost 2 bases at V and 6 bases at J; junction bases unmatched: 6. CDR1 and CDR2 from the germline V gene are MRHNA and SNTAGT. The CDR3 length is 15 residues. CDR3 loop: CASSDVAGEAGELFF. The CDR3 nucleotides are TGTGCCAGCAGTGACGTTGCGGGAGAGGCCGGGGAGCTGTTTTTT.

This clone was found once. The chain combines TRBV10-1 with TRBJ2-1; maybe TRBD2 (5 bases). Between the trimmed V and J ends, which lost 0 bases and 3 bases, there was a span of 18 bases. This CDR3 has 18 residues. Germline values: CDR1 WNHNN, CDR2 SYGVQD (reference sequence). CDR3 amino acids: CASSESKGSSTGYNEQFF. The CDR3 nucleotides are TGCGCCAGCAGTGAGTCGAAAGGGTCTAGCACCGGCTACAATGAGCAGTTCTTC.

This chain joins TRBV5-1 and TRBJ2-3, with TRBD2 matching 11 bases. The J segment lost 5 bases and the V segment lost 1 base, leaving 3 bases of the junction unmatched. The CDR3 is 15 residues long. Germline lookup yields CDR1 SGHRS and CDR2 YFSETQ. The CDR3 bases are TGCGCCAGCAGCTTGAGAGGACTAGCGGGAGATACGCAGTATTTT. This gives the protein CASSLRGLAGDTQYF.

The CDR3 DNA is TGTGCCAGCAGCGCTAGGACTAGCGGAGGCAATGAGCAGTTCTTC. Residues: CASSARTSGGNEQFF. This chain links TRBV2 with TRBJ2-1; 10 bases match TRBD2. CDR1 SNHLY and CDR2 FYNNEI come from the germline V gene. The J segment lost 6 bases and the V segment lost 6 bases, leaving 8 bases of the junction unmatched. The CDR3 consists of 15 residues.

Note on this clone: The junction differs from germline at one of its ends, possibly a read error. This same CDR3 is encoded by further DNA sequences in the sample. J is TRBJ2-1 and V is TRBV11-2; the D is unclear. In germline, CDR1 is SGHAT, CDR2 FQNNGV. The CDR3 length is 15 residues. CDR3 DNA: TGTGCCAGCAGTTTAGACGCGCGAGCATTCAATGAGCAGTTCTTC. This translates into CASSLDARAFNEQFF.

The chain combines TRBV28 with TRBJ1-1; 10 positions agree with TRBD1. Germline V gene data show CDR1 as MDHEN and CDR2 as SYDVKM. The trim removed 6 bases at V and 1 base at J, leaving 2 bases unmatched. This CDR3 comprises 14 residues. The CDR3 protein is CASRRQGANTEAFF. In DNA form, the CDR3 reads TGTGCCAGCAGAAGACAGGGGGCGAACACTGAAGCTTTCTTT.

This clone was seen more than once but under ten times. The J gene is TRBJ2-7, the V gene TRBV25-1; D is perhaps TRBD1 (7 bases). Germline V lookup: CDR1 MGHDK, CDR2 SYGVNS. The CDR3 sequence is 15 residues long. Between the trimmed V and J ends, which lost 4 bases and 7 bases, there was a span of 20 bases. The CDR3 DNA reads as TGTGCCAGCAGTGCCTACAGGGGATCCGCGGGGGAGCAGTACTTC. Translated, it gives CASSAYRGSAGEQYF.

The chain carries TRBV6-6 and TRBJ2-7, with 7 bases identical to TRBD2. This CDR3 is built from 14 residues. CDR1 is MNHNY, CDR2 SVGAGI, per germline (reference sequence). V shed 4 bases, J shed 3 bases, and the junction held 6 bases outside the gene matches. In nucleotides, the CDR3 is TGTGCCAGCAGTTTTGCGGGGGAGTTCTACGAGCAGTACTTC. It yields the protein CASSFAGEFYEQYF.